This T cell receptor (beta chain) was profiled in a study of T cell responses to AZD1222 COVID-19 vaccine. Study-wide results and limits: Possibly, clonal diversity was underestimated; donors were largely white British and included more females. Baseline seropositivity characterized only 5 or 6 AZD1222 recipients.

CDR3 size: 12 residues. V was clipped by 2 bases and J by 4 bases, with 6 bases between them. Using immunoSEQ multiplex PCR, the repertoire was profiled, and TCRdb retains in-frame clones only, with some absent. Of about 110,000 clones in the sample, over 85% were seen once. Note on this clone: Its matching antigen is unknown.

V usage is TRBV12-3 or TRBV12-4 and J usage is TRBJ2-7; D uncertain. The sequences come from peripheral blood, collected 28 days after the second AZD1222 dose. This clonotype was obtained from an adult who received the AZD1222 COVID-19 vaccine. The CDR3 region is CASSLWEYEQYF. In nucleotides, the CDR3 is TGTGCCAGCAGTTTATGGGAATACGAGCAGTACTTC.